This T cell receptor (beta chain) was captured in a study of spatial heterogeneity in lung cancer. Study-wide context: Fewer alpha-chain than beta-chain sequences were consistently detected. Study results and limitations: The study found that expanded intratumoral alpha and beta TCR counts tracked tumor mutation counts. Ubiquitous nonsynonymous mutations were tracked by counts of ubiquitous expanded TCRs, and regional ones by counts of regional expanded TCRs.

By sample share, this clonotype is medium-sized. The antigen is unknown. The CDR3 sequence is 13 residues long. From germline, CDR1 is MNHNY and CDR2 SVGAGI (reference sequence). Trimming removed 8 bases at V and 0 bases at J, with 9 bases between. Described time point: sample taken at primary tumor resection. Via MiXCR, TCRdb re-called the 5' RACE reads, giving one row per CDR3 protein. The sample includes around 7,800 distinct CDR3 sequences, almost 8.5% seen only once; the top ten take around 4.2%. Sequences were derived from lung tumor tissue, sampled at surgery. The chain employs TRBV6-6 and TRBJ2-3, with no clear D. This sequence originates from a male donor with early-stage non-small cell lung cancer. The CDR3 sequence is CASCQGSTDTQYF. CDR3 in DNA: TGTGCCAGCTGTCAAGGTAGCACAGATACGCAGTATTTT.